The sequence of this T cell receptor beta chain was determined in a study of human T cells and chemical hapten exposure. Study-level information: Patients got weekly scalp diphenylcyclopropenone doses over the roughly 22-week study.

Germline CDR1 reads SQVTM; CDR2 reads ANQGSEA. The CDR3 totals 13 residues. Trimming stripped 3 bases from V and 7 bases from J, with 16 bases between. As for time point: patch test 1, 2 weeks after DPC sensitization. The treatment was: therapeutic diphenylcyclopropenone sensitization with weekly scalp DPC. Remarks on this clonotype: Its cognate antigen is unknown.

Broader study findings: It was expanded TCRs that formed significantly more large CDR3 similarity clusters than controls did. The number of TCRs over 1 in 1000 frequency stayed unchanged after DPC.

TCRdb independently ran MiXCR on the RACE reads; one entry per CDR3 protein. The repertoire has some 200,000 distinct CDR3 sequences, more than 20% of them found once; the top ten carry about 7%. Sequences were derived from whole blood, sampled in connection with sensitization to the hapten diphenylcyclopropenone (DPC). The chain is built from TRBV29-1 and TRBJ2-7; weak D call: TRBD2 (5 bases). The receptor was derived from a woman in her 50s with alopecia areata. Some clones in this sample may be carry-over from other donors' samples. The CDR3 here is CSVEQSGAREQYF. Written as DNA, the CDR3 is TGCAGCGTTGAGCAAAGCGGAGCTAGGGAGCAGTACTTC.